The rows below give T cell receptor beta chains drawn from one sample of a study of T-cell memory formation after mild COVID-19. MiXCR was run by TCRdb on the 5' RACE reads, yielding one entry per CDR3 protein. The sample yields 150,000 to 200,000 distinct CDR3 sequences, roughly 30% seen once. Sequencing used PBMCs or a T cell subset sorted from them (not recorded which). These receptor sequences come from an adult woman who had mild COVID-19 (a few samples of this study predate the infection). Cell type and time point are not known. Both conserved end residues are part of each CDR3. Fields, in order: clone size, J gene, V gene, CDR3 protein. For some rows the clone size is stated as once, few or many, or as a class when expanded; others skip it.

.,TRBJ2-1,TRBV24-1,CATSDFGNEQFF
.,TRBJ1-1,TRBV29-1,CSVRTGGAEAFF
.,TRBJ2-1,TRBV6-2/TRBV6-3,CASRTVGEQFF
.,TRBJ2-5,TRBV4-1,CASSQGLVVGETQYF
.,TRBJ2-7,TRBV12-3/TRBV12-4,CASSLSGGVVYEQYF
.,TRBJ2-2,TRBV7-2,CASSSMGGRRGAGELFF
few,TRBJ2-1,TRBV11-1,CASSPRWGQRQFF
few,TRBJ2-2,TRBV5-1,CASSLTGTSDTGELFF
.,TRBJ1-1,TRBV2,CASSEIQTAAFF
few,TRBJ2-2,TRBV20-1,CSARVSLASAGELFF
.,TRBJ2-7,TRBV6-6,CASRGQGTSYEQYF
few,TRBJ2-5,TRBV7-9,CASSRGLAGGRGQETQYF
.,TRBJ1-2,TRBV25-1,CASSRGSVGGYTF
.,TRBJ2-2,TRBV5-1,CASETSGNTGELFF
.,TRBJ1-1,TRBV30,CAWSSRARNTEAFF
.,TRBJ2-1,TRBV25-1,CASGPTGLSSYNEQFF
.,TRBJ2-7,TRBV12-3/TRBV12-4,CASSLYRALSMEQYF
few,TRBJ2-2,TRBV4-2,CASKPSRVGELFF
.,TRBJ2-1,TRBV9,CASSAGGNPYNEQFF
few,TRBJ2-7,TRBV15,CATSRVSGGTYEQYF
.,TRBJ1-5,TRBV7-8,CASSSQGFSNQPQHF
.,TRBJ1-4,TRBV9,CASSVDGRRINEKLFF
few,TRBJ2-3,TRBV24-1,CATSDLMSTDTQYF
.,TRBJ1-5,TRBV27,CASSRGPSNQPQHF
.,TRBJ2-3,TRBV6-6,CASGKGGTLTDTQYF
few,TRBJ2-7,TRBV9,CASNPQGFWNEQYF
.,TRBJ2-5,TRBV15,CATSRDRATGQQETQYF
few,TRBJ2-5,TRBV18,CASSPPGTSLGETQYF
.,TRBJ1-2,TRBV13,CASSLSTDYGYTF
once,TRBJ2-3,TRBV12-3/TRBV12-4,CASILGGLSTDTQYF
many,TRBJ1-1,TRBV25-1,CASSARTVLANTEAFF
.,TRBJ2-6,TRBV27,CASSHSGANVLTF
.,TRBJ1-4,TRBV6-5,CASSPRQSNEKLFF
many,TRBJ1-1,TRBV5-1,CASSFRGPEPTLNTEAFF
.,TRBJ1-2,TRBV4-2,CASSQDGGLGYGYTF
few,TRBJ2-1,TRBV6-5,CASKLGTSDYNEQFF
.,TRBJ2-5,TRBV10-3,CAISPAGGRETQYF
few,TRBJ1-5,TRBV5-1,CASSLGGADQPQHF
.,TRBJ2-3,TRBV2,CASRNRETPADTQYF
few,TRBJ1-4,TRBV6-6,CASRTRQGFNEKLFF
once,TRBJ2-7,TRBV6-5,CASSYNGYEQYF
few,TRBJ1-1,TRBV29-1,CSVVSGENTEAFF
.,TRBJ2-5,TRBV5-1,CASSLGAGGSQETQYF